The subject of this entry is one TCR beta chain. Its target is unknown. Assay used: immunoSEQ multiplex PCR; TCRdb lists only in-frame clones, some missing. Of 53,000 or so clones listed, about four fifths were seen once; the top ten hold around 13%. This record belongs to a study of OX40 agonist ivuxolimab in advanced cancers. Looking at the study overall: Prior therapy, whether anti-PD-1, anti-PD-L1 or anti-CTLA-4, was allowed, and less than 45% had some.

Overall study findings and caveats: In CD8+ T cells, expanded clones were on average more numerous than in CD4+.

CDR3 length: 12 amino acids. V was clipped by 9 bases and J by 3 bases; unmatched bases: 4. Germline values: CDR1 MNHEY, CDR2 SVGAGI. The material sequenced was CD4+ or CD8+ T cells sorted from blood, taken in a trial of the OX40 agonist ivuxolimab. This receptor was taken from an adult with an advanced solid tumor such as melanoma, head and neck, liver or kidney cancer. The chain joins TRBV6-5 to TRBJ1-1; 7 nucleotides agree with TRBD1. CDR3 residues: CASSRGDTEAFF. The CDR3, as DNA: TGTGCCAGTAGCAGGGGGGACACTGAAGCTTTCTTT.